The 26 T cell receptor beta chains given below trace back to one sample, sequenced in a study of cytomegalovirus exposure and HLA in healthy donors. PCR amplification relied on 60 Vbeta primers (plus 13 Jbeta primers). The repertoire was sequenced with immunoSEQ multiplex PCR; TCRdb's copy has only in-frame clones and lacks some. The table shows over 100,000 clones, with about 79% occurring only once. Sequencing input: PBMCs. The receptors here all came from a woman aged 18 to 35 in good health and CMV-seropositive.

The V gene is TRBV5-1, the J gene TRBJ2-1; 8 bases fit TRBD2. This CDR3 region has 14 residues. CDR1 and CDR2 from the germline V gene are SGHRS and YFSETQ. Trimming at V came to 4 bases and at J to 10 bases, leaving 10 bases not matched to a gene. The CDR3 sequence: CASSPAGGTNEQFF. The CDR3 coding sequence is TGCGCCAGCAGCCCTGCGGGAGGAACGAACGAGCAGTTCTTC.

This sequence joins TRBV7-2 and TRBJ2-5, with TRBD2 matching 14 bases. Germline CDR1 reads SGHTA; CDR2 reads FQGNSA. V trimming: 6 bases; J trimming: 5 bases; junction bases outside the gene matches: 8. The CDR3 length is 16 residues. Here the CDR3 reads CASRPGTSGRGETQYF. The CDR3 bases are TGTGCCAGCAGGCCAGGGACTAGCGGGAGAGGCGAGACCCAGTACTTC.

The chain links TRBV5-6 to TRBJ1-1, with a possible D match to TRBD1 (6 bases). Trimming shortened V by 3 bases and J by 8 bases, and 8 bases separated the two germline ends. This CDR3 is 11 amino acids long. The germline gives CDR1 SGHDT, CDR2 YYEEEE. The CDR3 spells CASSWTEEAFF. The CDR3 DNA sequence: TGTGCCAGCAGCTGGACAGAAGAAGCTTTCTTT.

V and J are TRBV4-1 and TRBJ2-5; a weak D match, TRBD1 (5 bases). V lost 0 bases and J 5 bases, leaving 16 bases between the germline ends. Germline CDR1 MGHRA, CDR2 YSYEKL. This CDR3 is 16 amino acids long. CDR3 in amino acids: CASSQDRRDFEETQYF. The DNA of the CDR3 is TGCGCCAGCAGCCAAGATCGCAGGGATTTCGAGGAGACCCAGTACTTC.

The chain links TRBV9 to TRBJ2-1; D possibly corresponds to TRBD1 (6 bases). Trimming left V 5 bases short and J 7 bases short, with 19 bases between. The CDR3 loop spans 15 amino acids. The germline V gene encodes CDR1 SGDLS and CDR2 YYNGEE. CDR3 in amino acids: CASSLTLGAGNEQFF. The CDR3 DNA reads TGTGCCAGCAGTCTAACTCTGGGGGCTGGGAATGAGCAGTTCTTC.

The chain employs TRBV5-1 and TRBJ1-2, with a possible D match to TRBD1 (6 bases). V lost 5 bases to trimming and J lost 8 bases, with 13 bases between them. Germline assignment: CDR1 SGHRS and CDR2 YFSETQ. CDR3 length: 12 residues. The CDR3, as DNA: TGCGCCAGCAGGATCACAGGGATGGGCTACACCTTC. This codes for CASRITGMGYTF.

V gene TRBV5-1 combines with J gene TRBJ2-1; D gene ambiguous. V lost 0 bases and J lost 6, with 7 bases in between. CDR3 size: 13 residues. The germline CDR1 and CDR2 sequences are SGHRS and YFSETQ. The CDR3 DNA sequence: TGCGCCAGCAGCTTGGTTCCCGGCAATGAGCAGTTCTTC. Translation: CASSLVPGNEQFF.

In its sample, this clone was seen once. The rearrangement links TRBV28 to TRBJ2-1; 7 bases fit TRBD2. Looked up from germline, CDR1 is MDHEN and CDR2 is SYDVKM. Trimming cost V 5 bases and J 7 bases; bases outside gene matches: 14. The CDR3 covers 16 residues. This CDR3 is CASSPIWTREGNEQFF. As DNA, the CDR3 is TGTGCCAGCAGTCCGATCTGGACTAGAGAGGGTAATGAGCAGTTCTTC.

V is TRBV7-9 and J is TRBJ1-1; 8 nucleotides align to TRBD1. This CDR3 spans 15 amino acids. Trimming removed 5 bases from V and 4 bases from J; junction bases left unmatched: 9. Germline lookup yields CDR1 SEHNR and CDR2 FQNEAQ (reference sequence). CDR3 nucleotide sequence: TGTGCCAGCAGCCGAGGACAGGGCACGGTCACTGAAGCTTTCTTT. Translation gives CASSRGQGTVTEAFF.

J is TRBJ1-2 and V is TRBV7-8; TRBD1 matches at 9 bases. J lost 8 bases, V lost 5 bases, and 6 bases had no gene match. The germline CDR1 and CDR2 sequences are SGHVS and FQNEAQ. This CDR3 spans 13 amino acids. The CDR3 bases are TGTGCCAGCAGCGGGAGGACAGGGGAAGGCTACACCTTC. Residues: CASSGRTGEGYTF. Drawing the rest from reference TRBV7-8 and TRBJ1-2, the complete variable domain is GAGVSQSPRYKVAKRGQDVALRCDPISGHVSLFWYQQALGQGPEFLTYFQNEAQLDKSGLPSDRFFAERPEGSVSTLKIQRTQQEDSAVYLCASSGRTGEGYTFGSGTRLTVV.

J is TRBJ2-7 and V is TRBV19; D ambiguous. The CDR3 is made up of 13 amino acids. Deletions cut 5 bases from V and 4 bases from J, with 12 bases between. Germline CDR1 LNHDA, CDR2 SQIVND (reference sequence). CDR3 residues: CASSAVGLYEQYF. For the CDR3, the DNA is TGTGCCAGTAGTGCGGTCGGATTATACGAGCAGTACTTC. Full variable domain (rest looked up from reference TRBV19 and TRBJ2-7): DGGITQSPKYLFRKEGQNVTLSCEQNLNHDAMYWYRQDPGQGLRLIYYSQIVNDFQKGDIAEGYSVSREKKESFPLTVTSAQKNPTAFYLCASSAVGLYEQYFGPGTRLTVT.

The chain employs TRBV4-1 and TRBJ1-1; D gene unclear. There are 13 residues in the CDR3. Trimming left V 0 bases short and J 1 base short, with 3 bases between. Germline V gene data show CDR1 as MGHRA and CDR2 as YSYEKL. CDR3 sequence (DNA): TGCGCCAGCAGCCAAGAAGCGAACACTGAAGCTTTCTTT. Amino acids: CASSQEANTEAFF.

CDR3 loop: CAPKCPGLAGKEGADTQYF. The CDR3 DNA follows: TGCGCCCCGAAGTGTCCGGGACTAGCGGGAAAGGAGGGAGCAGATACGCAGTATTTT. The chain couples TRBV23-1 to TRBJ2-3; 13 bases are a match to TRBD2. TRBV23-1 is placed among ORFs of uncertain function. V was pared by 11 bases and J by 4 bases, with 21 bases of the junction left unmatched. There are 19 residues in the CDR3.

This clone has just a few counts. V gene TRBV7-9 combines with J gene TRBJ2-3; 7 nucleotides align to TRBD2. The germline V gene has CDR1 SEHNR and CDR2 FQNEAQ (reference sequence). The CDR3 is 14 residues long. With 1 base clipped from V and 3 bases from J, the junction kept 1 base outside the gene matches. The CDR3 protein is CASSLGRETDTQYF. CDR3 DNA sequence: TGTGCCAGCAGCTTAGGGCGGGAGACAGATACGCAGTATTTT.

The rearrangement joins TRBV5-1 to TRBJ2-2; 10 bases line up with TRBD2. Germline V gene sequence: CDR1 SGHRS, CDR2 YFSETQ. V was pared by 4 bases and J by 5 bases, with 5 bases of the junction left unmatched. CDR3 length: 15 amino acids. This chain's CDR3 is CASSRGTSDTGELFF. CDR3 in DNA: TGCGCCAGCAGCAGGGGGACTAGCGATACCGGGGAGCTGTTTTTT.

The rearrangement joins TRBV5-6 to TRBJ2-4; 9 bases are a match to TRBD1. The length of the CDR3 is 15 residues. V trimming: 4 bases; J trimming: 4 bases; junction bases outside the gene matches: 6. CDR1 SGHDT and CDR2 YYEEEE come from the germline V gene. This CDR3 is CASSSGGTGKNIQYF. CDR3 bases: TGTGCCAGCAGCAGTGGGGGGACAGGGAAAAACATTCAGTACTTC.

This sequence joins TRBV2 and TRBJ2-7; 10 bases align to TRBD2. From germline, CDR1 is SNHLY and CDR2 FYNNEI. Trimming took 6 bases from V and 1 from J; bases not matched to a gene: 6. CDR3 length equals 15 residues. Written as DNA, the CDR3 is TGTGCCAGCAGCCCCGGGACTAGCGCGTCCTACGAGCAGTACTTC. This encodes CASSPGTSASYEQYF. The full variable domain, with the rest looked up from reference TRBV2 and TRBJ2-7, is EPEVTQTPSHQVTQMGQEVILRCVPISNHLYFYWYRQILGQKVEFLVSFYNNEISEKSEIFDDQFSVERPDGSNFTLKIRSTKLEDSAMYFCASSPGTSASYEQYFGPGTRLTVT.

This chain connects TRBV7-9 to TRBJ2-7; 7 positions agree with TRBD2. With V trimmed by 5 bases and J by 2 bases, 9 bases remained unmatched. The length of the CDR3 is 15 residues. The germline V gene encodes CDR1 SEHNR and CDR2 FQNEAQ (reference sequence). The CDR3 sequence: CASSPPERGAYEQYF. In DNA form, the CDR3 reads TGTGCCAGCAGCCCTCCCGAGCGGGGAGCCTACGAGCAGTACTTC. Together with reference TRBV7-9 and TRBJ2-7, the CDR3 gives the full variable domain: DTGVSQNPRHKITKRGQNVTFRCDPISEHNRLYWYRQTLGQGPEFLTYFQNEAQLEKSRLLSDRFSAERPKGSFSTLEIQRTEQGDSAMYLCASSPPERGAYEQYFGPGTRLTVT.

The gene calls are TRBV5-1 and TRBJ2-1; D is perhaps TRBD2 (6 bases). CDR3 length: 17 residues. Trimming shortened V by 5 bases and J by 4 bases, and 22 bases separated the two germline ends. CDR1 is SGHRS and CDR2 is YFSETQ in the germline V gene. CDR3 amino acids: CASSQNVRAGSYNEQFF. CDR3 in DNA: TGCGCCAGCAGTCAGAACGTCAGGGCGGGATCTTACAATGAGCAGTTCTTC.

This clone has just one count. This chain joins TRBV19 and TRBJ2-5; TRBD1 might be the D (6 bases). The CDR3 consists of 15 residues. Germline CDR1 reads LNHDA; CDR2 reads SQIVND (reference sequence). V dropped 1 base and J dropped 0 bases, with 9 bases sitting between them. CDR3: CASSIGRGHQETQYF. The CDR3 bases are TGTGCCAGTAGTATAGGCAGGGGTCACCAAGAGACCCAGTACTTC.

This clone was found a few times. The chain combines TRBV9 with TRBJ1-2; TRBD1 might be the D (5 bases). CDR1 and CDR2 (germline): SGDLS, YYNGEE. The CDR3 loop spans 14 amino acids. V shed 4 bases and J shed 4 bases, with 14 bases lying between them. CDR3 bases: TGTGCCAGCAGCCCGTCGTTACAGGTCTATGGCTACACCTTC. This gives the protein CASSPSLQVYGYTF.

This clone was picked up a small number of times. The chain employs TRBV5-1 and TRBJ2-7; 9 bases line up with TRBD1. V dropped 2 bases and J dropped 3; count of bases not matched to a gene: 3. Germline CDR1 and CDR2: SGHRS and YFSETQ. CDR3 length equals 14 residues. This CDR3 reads CASSLGTGRYEQYF. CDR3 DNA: TGCGCCAGCAGCTTAGGGACAGGGCGCTACGAGCAGTACTTC.

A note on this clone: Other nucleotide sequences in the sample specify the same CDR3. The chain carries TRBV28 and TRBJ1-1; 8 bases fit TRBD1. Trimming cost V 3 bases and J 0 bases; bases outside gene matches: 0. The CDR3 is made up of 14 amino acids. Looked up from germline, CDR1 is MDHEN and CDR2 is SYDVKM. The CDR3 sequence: CASSLTGVNTEAFF. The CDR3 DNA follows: TGTGCCAGCAGTTTGACAGGGGTGAACACTGAAGCTTTCTTT.

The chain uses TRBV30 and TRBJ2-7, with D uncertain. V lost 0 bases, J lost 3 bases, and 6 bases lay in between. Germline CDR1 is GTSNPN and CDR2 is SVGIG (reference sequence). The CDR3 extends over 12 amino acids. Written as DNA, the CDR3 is TGTGCCTGGAGTGTACGAGGCTACGAGCAGTACTTC. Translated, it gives CAWSVRGYEQYF.

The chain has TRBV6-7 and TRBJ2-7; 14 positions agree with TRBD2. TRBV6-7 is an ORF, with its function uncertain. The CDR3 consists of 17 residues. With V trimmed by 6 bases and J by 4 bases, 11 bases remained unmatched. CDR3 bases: TGTGCCAGCAGCGGCTCCCAGACTAGCGGGAGGGCATACGAGCAGTACTTC. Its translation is CASSGSQTSGRAYEQYF.

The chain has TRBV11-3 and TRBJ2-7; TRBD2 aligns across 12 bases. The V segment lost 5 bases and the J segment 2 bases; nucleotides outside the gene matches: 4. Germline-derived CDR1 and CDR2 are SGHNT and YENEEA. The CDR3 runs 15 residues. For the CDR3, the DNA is TGTGCCAGCAGCCGACGACTAGCGGGAGCCTACGAGCAGTACTTC. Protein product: CASSRRLAGAYEQYF.